The text below deals with one T cell receptor (beta chain). The antigen is unknown. This entry comes from a study of T cell responses to AZD1222 COVID-19 vaccine. The trim removed 4 bases at V and 7 bases at J, leaving 10 bases unmatched. CDR3 size: 15 residues. Germline V gene data show CDR1 as LGHDT and CDR2 as YNNKEL (reference sequence). Data came from immunoSEQ multiplex PCR; TCRdb stores just in-frame clones and leaves some out. This sample has about 160,000 clones, with about 91% found just once. The study's findings and limits: Reportedly, nearly half the spike-specific TCRs target unmutated variant regions. After the peak T cell response, and only then, were repertoires sampled.

The receptor comes from an adult who received the AZD1222 COVID-19 vaccine. This sample comprised peripheral blood, obtained 28 days after the second AZD1222 dose. The rearrangement links TRBV3-1 (or the pseudogene TRBV3-2) to TRBJ2-1, with 7 positions matching TRBD2. The CDR3 sequence: CASSPIFGLGNEQFF. The CDR3 DNA follows: TGTGCCAGCAGCCCCATATTTGGACTAGGGAATGAGCAGTTCTTC.